This T cell receptor beta chain is drawn from a study of monozygotic twins with inflammatory bowel disease. Germline CDR1 reads DFQATT; CDR2 reads SNEGSKA (reference sequence). The CDR3 is made up of 13 amino acids. Total RNA was isolated from whole blood without T cell sorting. During cDNA synthesis, UMIs that each contained a 6-nucleotide sample barcode were added by means of template switching. TCRdb re-called the 5' RACE reads and gives one entry per CDR3 protein, without DNA. The repertoire table contains approximately 400,000 distinct CDR3 sequences. What was sequenced was blood. The V and J genes are TRBV20-1 and TRBJ2-1; the TRBD2 assignment by TCRdb is unverifiable without DNA. The receptor was isolated from a human donor with ulcerative colitis or Crohn's disease, or a healthy co-twin of an affected twin (not recorded which). CDR3 loop: CSARTRTYNEQFF.